One sample yielded the 27 T cell receptor beta chains listed below, sequenced in a study of blood T cell repertoires in COVID-19. Only in-frame clones appear in the TCRdb table, and some are missing; sequencing was by immunoSEQ multiplex PCR. Of 140,000 to 150,000 clones in the sample, about 90% were seen once. Sequencing input: PBMCs or T cells enriched from blood (not recorded which). These receptors were obtained from a woman in her thirties or forties who had been exposed to COVID-19.

This chain connects TRBV2 to TRBJ1-2; 7 bases are shared with TRBD1. Germline V gene lookup returns CDR1 SNHLY and CDR2 FYNNEI. After removal of 4 bases from V and 4 bases from J, the junction contained 0 bases not matched to a gene. CDR3 length: 12 residues. The CDR3 DNA sequence: TGTGCCAGCAGTGGGGACAGCTATGGCTACACCTTC. Encoded protein: CASSGDSYGYTF.

This clone was seen more than once but under ten times. The chain has TRBV5-4 and TRBJ1-5; 7 positions agree with TRBD1. The CDR3 is made up of 15 amino acids. The germline V gene encodes CDR1 SGHNT and CDR2 YYREEE (reference sequence). The junction had 9 bases not matched to a gene; V was cut back by 4 bases and J by 5 bases. The CDR3 spells CASSPNPGGDQPQHF. The CDR3 DNA sequence: TGTGCCAGCAGCCCTAACCCAGGGGGTGATCAGCCCCAGCATTTT. The full variable domain, rest sourced from reference TRBV5-4 and TRBJ1-5, is ETGVTQSPTHLIKTRGQQVTLRCSSQSGHNTVSWYQQALGQGPQFIFQYYREEENGRGNFPPRFSGLQFPNYSSELNVNALELDDSALYLCASSPNPGGDQPQHFGDGTRLSIL.

The V gene is TRBV4-3, the J gene TRBJ1-5; 10 bases align to TRBD1. CDR1 is LGHNA and CDR2 is YSLEER in the germline V gene. Trimming removed 4 bases from V and 11 bases from J; junction bases left unmatched: 11. CDR3 length: 15 residues. The CDR3 spells CASSLTGTGETAQHF. DNA for the CDR3: TGCGCCAGCAGCCTAACCGGGACAGGGGAAACAGCCCAGCATTTT.

This clone is a singleton in its sample. The J gene is TRBJ2-7, the V gene TRBV29-1; 9 bases match TRBD2. In germline, CDR1 is SQVTM, CDR2 ANQGSEA. The length of the CDR3 is 14 residues. Trimming removed 4 bases from V and 1 base from J; junction bases left unmatched: 5. CDR3 nucleotide sequence: TGCAGCGTTGCAGCTAGCGGGGTATCCTACGAGCAGTACTTC. Translating it yields CSVAASGVSYEQYF.

The V gene is TRBV5-1, the J gene TRBJ1-4, with 8 bases that match TRBD1. CDR3 size: 14 residues. Unmatched junction bases numbered 6, after V lost 4 bases and J lost 7 bases. CDR1 and CDR2 from the germline V gene are SGHRS and YFSETQ. DNA of the CDR3: TGCGCCAGCAGCAAGGACAGGGCTGGTGAAAAACTGTTTTTT. Protein product: CASSKDRAGEKLFF. Full variable domain (outside the CDR3, taken from reference TRBV5-1 and TRBJ1-4): KAGVTQTPRYLIKTRGQQVTLSCSPISGHRSVSWYQQTPGQGLQFLFEYFSETQRNKGNFPGRFSGRQFSNSRSEMNVSTLELGDSALYLCASSKDRAGEKLFFGSGTQLSVL.

This clone was detected a few times. The genes are TRBV6-6 and TRBJ1-2; 7 nucleotides line up with TRBD1. The CDR3 contains 14 residues. The germline V gene has CDR1 MNHNY and CDR2 SVGAGI (reference sequence). V dropped 8 bases and J dropped 3; count of bases not matched to a gene: 9. The CDR3 region has the DNA TGTGCCAGCGCGGTAGGGCAGGGGGACTATGGCTACACCTTC. It specifies CASAVGQGDYGYTF.

This clone has just one count. This rearrangement joins TRBV5-6 to TRBJ2-6, with D tentatively TRBD1 (6 bases). CDR3 length: 16 amino acids. Germline V lookup: CDR1 SGHDT, CDR2 YYEEEE. V lost 4 bases and J lost 4, with 15 bases in between. The CDR3: CASSVLQGSGANVLTF. The CDR3 bases are TGTGCCAGCAGCGTATTACAGGGATCCGGGGCCAACGTCCTGACTTTC.

This rearrangement joins TRBV27 to TRBJ1-1, with 7 bases that match TRBD1. Germline CDR1 reads MNHEY; CDR2 reads SMNVEV (reference sequence). J lost 8 bases, V lost 5 bases, and 11 bases had no gene match. The CDR3 has 14 residues. CDR3 amino acids: CASSDPGQYLEAFF. Here the CDR3 DNA reads TGTGCCAGCAGTGATCCGGGACAGTACCTAGAAGCTTTCTTT.

The rearrangement links TRBV5-8 to TRBJ1-4; 10 bases are a match to TRBD1. Germline assignment: CDR1 SGHTS and CDR2 YDEGEE. The V gene end was trimmed by 0 bases and the J gene end by 8 bases; junction bases not matched to a gene: 4. The length of the CDR3 is 15 residues. The CDR3 spells CASSLGQGAGEKLFF. CDR3 nucleotides: TGTGCCAGCAGCTTGGGACAGGGGGCGGGAGAAAAACTGTTTTTT.

J is TRBJ2-2 and V is TRBV7-3, with D perhaps TRBD2 (6 bases). The CDR3 length is 14 residues. Germline V gives CDR1 SGHTA, CDR2 FQGTGA. V gave up 2 bases and J gave up 6 bases, with 10 bases separating them. The CDR3 DNA is TGTGCCAGCAGCTTAGGGAGGTCCGCCGGGGAGCTGTTTTTT. It translates to CASSLGRSAGELFF. The full variable domain, in which reference TRBV7-3 and TRBJ2-2 provide the parts outside the CDR3, is GAGVSQTPSNKVTEKGKYVELRCDPISGHTALYWYRQSLGQGPEFLIYFQGTGAADDSGLPNDRFFAVRPEGSVSTLKIQRTERGDSAVYLCASSLGRSAGELFFGEGSRLTVL.

The gene calls are TRBV2 and TRBJ2-3; 10 bases agree with TRBD2. J was trimmed by 6 bases and V by 6 bases; bases with no gene match: 30. Germline V gives CDR1 SNHLY, CDR2 FYNNEI. CDR3 size: 22 residues. The CDR3 reads CASSPYGRSLGPSGSKKDTQYF. CDR3 bases: TGTGCCAGCAGCCCCTATGGGCGGTCCCTAGGGCCTAGCGGGAGCAAAAAGGATACGCAGTATTTT.

In DNA form, the CDR3 reads TGTGCCAGTAGTGGCAGGAACGCGAACACCGGGGAGCTGTTTTTT. It codes for CASSGRNANTGELFF. The genes are TRBV19 and TRBJ2-2; unclear D gene. Germline loops: CDR1 LNHDA, CDR2 SQIVND (reference sequence). This CDR3 region has 15 residues. V was trimmed by 5 bases and J by 0 bases, leaving 10 bases between them.

This chain joins TRBV2 and TRBJ1-6, with no clear D. Germline CDR1 is SNHLY and CDR2 is FYNNEI. Deletions cut 2 bases from V and 0 bases from J, with 8 bases between. The length of the CDR3 is 16 residues. In nucleotides, the CDR3 is TGTGCCAGCAGTGAAAGGGAGAGCTCCTATAATTCACCCCTCCACTTT. Protein: CASSERESSYNSPLHF.

V is TRBV5-5 and J is TRBJ2-1; TRBD2 matches at 11 bases. The germline V gene has CDR1 SGHKS and CDR2 YYEKEE (reference sequence). V trimming: 1 base; J trimming: 8 bases; junction bases outside the gene matches: 2. CDR3 length: 14 amino acids. This chain's CDR3 is CASSLTSGGYEQFF. The CDR3 nucleotides read TGTGCCAGCAGCTTGACTAGCGGGGGATATGAGCAGTTCTTC.

In regard to this clone: At one of its ends the junction is not consistent with the germline gene, which may arise from a read error. This chain links TRBV6-5 with TRBJ1-5; D gene uncertain. This CDR3 is built from 14 residues. Germline assignment: CDR1 MNHEY and CDR2 SVGAGI. The CDR3 DNA follows: TGTGCCAGCAGTTACAGGGATAGCGATCAGCCCCAGCATTTT. Residues: CASSYRDSDQPQHF.

The rearrangement links TRBV28 to TRBJ2-7; 7 bases are shared with TRBD2. V gave up 7 bases and J gave up 1 base; unmatched junction bases: 7. Germline-derived CDR1 and CDR2 are MDHEN and SYDVKM. CDR3 length: 14 residues. CDR3 sequence: CASNVGGSSYEQYF. The CDR3 coding sequence is TGTGCCAGCAACGTCGGGGGGTCTTCCTACGAGCAGTACTTC. The whole variable domain, remainder taken from reference TRBV28 and TRBJ2-7, is DVKVTQSSRYLVKRTGEKVFLECVQDMDHENMFWYRQDPGLGLRLIYFSYDVKMKEKGDIPEGYSVSREKKERFSLILESASTNQTSMYLCASNVGGSSYEQYFGPGTRLTVT.

This chain uses TRBV20-1 with TRBJ1-2; D is perhaps TRBD1 (5 bases). CDR1 and CDR2 from the germline V gene are DFQATT and SNEGSKA (reference sequence). The CDR3 loop spans 9 amino acids. The CDR3 coding sequence is TGCAGCGGGGGTGATGGCTACACCTTC. Translation: CSGGDGYTF.

This clone was seen only once. V and J are TRBV9 and TRBJ2-7, with 11 nucleotides matching TRBD2. Germline assignment: CDR1 SGDLS and CDR2 YYNGEE. The CDR3 runs to 14 residues. With V trimmed by 3 bases and J by 4 bases, 3 bases remained unmatched. CDR3 sequence: CASSEGLAAYEQYF. The CDR3 coding sequence is TGTGCCAGCAGCGAGGGACTAGCGGCATACGAGCAGTACTTC.

This chain links TRBV5-1 with TRBJ2-3; D is unclear. CDR1 and CDR2 from the germline V gene are SGHRS and YFSETQ. V was cut by 4 bases and J by 5 bases, with 11 bases left in between. CDR3 length: 13 residues. Here the CDR3 DNA reads TGCGCCAGCAGCGCCTCTAATCGAGATACGCAGTATTTT. Residues: CASSASNRDTQYF.

The chain has TRBV4-1 and TRBJ2-7; D gene unclear. The CDR3 consists of 14 residues. Trimming shortened V by 1 base and J by 0 bases, and 7 bases separated the two germline ends. The germline gives CDR1 MGHRA, CDR2 YSYEKL. Here the CDR3 DNA reads TGCGCCAGCAGCCAAGTCCTAGTCTCCTACGAGCAGTACTTC. It translates to CASSQVLVSYEQYF.

The rearrangement links TRBV7-9 to TRBJ2-1; possibly TRBD1 for D (5 bases). The V end lost 2 bases, the J end lost 5 bases, and 7 bases lay between the germline ends. In germline, CDR1 is SEHNR, CDR2 FQNEAQ (reference sequence). The CDR3 spans 13 residues. CDR3 protein: CASSLKGNNEQFF. CDR3 sequence (DNA): TGTGCCAGCAGCTTAAAGGGGAACAATGAGCAGTTCTTC.

This clone was seen just once. V usage is TRBV9 and J usage is TRBJ1-3; D call uncertain. This CDR3 region has 15 residues. V was cut by 0 bases and J by 1 base, with 8 bases left in between. Per germline, CDR1 SGDLS and CDR2 YYNGEE. The CDR3 is CASSVERGSGNTIYF. The CDR3 DNA reads TGTGCCAGCAGCGTAGAGCGGGGATCTGGAAACACCATATATTTT. The variable domain in full, completed from reference TRBV9 and TRBJ1-3, reads DSGVTQTPKHLITATGQRVTLRCSPRSGDLSVYWYQQSLDQGLQFLIQYYNGEERAKGNILERFSAQQFPDLHSELNLSSLELGDSALYFCASSVERGSGNTIYFGEGSWLTVV.

This clone was seen just once. This sequence joins TRBV3-1 (or the pseudogene TRBV3-2) and TRBJ1-1; 7 bases line up with TRBD1. The junction had 9 bases not matched to a gene; V was cut back by 2 bases and J by 0 bases. The CDR3 is 17 residues long. Germline-derived CDR1 and CDR2 are LGHDT and YNNKEL (reference sequence). CDR3 DNA sequence: TGTGCCAGCAGCCAAAACCCGATAGGGACAGTGAACACTGAAGCTTTCTTT. Translation gives CASSQNPIGTVNTEAFF.

CDR3 residues: CASSLTENSPLHF. The CDR3 DNA sequence: TGTGCCAGCAGCTTAACAGAAAATTCACCCCTCCACTTT. The rearrangement links TRBV7-9 to TRBJ1-6, with D uncertain. Trimming left V 2 bases short and J 7 bases short, with 6 bases between. The CDR3 contains 13 residues. CDR1 is SEHNR, CDR2 FQNEAQ, per germline (reference sequence).

Notes on this clone: This sample also contains other DNA sequences that code for the same CDR3. This rearrangement joins TRBV18 to TRBJ1-1, with D hard to call. CDR3 size: 13 residues. V lost 0 bases and J lost 1, with 3 bases in between. Germline V gives CDR1 KGHSH, CDR2 LQKENI. CDR3 in amino acids: CASSPPGNTEAFF. In DNA form, the CDR3 reads TGTGCCAGCTCACCACCCGGGAACACTGAAGCTTTCTTT.

V and J are TRBV7-9 and TRBJ2-1; possibly TRBD2 for D (5 bases). The CDR3 consists of 15 residues. Looked up from germline, CDR1 is SEHNR and CDR2 is FQNEAQ (reference sequence). V lost 3 bases to trimming and J lost 3 bases, with 12 bases between them. The CDR3 region is CASSFLAIGYNEQFF. DNA for the CDR3: TGTGCCAGCAGCTTCTTAGCGATCGGCTACAATGAGCAGTTCTTC.

This clone was found a few times. The gene calls are TRBV10-3 and TRBJ1-6, with a weak D call TRBD1 (5 bases). The CDR3 length is 16 residues. CDR1 is ENHRY, CDR2 SYGVKD, per germline. Trimming took off 2 bases at V and 6 bases at J, with 14 bases between the two ends. CDR3 nucleotides: TGTGCCATCAGTGAGGCCAGGGCGTCGGGTAATTCACCCCTCCACTTT. This codes for CAISEARASGNSPLHF.